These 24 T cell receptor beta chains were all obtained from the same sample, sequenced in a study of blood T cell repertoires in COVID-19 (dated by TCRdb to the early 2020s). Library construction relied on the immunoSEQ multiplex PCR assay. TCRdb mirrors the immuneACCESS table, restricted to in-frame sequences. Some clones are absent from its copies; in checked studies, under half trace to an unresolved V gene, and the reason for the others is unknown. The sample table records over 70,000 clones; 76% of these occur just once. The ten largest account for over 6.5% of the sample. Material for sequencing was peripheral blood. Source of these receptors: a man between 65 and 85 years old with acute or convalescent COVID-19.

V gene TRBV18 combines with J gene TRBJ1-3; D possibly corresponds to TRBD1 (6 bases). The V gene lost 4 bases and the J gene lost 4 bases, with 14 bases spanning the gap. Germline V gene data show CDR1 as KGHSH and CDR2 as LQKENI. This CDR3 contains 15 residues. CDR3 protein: CASSRLTGTGNTIYF. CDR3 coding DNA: TGTGCCAGCTCACGATTAACAGGGACAGGAAACACCATATATTTT.

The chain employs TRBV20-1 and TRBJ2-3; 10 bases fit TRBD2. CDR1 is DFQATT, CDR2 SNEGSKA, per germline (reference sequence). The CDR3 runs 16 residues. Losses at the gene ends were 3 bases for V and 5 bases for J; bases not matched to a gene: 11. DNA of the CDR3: TGCAGTGCTAGTATTGCCAGCGGGGGGGCCAGAGATACGCAGTATTTT. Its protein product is CSASIASGGARDTQYF.

DNA of the CDR3: TGTGCCAGCAGTGAAGCCAGGTTCTACAATGAGCAGTTCTTC. It yields the protein CASSEARFYNEQFF. This sequence joins TRBV2 and TRBJ2-1; D unclear. Per germline, CDR1 SNHLY and CDR2 FYNNEI. Trimming removed 0 bases at V and 3 bases at J, with 6 bases between. This CDR3 has 14 amino acids. Complete variable domain (other parts from reference TRBV2 and TRBJ2-1): EPEVTQTPSHQVTQMGQEVILRCVPISNHLYFYWYRQILGQKVEFLVSFYNNEISEKSEIFDDQFSVERPDGSNFTLKIRSTKLEDSAMYFCASSEARFYNEQFFGPGTRLTVL.

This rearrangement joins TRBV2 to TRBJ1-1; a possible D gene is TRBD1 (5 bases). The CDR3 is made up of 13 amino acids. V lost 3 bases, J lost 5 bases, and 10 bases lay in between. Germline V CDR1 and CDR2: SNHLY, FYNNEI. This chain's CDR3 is CASSDVQGTEAFF. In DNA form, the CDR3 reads TGTGCCAGCAGTGATGTTCAGGGAACTGAAGCTTTCTTT.

Written as DNA, the CDR3 is TGTGCCAGCAGCCCCACCCGGGACAGACCCACAGATACGCAGTATTTT. It encodes CASSPTRDRPTDTQYF. The rearrangement uses TRBV5-4 and TRBJ2-3, with 7 bases lining up with TRBD1. From germline, CDR1 is SGHNT and CDR2 YYREEE (reference sequence). V was pared by 4 bases and J by 2 bases, with 10 bases of the junction left unmatched. The CDR3 consists of 16 residues.

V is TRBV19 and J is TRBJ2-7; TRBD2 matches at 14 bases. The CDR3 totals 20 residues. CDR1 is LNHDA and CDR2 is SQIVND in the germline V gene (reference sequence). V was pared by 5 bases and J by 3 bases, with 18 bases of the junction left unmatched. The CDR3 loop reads CASSPPRGLAGVLGRYEQYF. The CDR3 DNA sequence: TGTGCCAGTAGTCCGCCGAGGGGACTAGCGGGAGTTCTGGGACGCTACGAGCAGTACTTC.

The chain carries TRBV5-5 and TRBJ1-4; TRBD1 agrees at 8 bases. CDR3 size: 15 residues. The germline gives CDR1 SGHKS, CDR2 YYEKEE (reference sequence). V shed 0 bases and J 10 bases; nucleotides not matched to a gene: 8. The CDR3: CASSLGQDRAPKLFF. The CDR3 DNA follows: TGTGCCAGCAGCTTGGGGCAGGACAGGGCGCCAAAACTGTTTTTT. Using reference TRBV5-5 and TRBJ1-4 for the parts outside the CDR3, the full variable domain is DAGVTQSPTHLIKTRGQQVTLRCSPISGHKSVSWYQQVLGQGPQFIFQYYEKEERGRGNFPDRFSARQFPNYSSELNVNALLLGDSALYLCASSLGQDRAPKLFFGSGTQLSVL.

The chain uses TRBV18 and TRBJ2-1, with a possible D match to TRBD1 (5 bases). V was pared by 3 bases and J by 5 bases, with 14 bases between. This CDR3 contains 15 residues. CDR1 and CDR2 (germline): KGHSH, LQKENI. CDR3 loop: CASSPRAVSDNEQFF. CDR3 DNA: TGTGCCAGCTCACCCAGGGCTGTCTCGGACAATGAGCAGTTCTTC.

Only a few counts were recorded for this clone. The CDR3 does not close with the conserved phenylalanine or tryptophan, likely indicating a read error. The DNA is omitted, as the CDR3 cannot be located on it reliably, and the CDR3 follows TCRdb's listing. CDR3 residues: CASNPQGRNI. The gene calls are TRBV28 and TRBJ1-1; the table calls TRBD1, which could not be checked here. The CDR3 region is 10 residues in length, termini included. Germline V lookup: CDR1 MDHEN, CDR2 SYDVKM.

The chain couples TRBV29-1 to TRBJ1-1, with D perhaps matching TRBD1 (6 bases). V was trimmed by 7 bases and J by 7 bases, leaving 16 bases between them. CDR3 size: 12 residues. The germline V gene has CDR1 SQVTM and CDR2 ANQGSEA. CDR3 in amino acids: CSAPLTGLEAFF. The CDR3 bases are TGCAGCGCTCCATTGACAGGCCTTGAAGCTTTCTTT.

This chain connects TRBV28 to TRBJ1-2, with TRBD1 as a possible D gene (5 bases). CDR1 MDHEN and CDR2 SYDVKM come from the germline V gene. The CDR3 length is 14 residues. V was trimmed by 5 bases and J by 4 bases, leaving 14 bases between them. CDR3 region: CASSRDGGGYGYTF. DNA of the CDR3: TGTGCCAGCAGTCGGGACGGGGGTGGCTATGGCTACACCTTC.

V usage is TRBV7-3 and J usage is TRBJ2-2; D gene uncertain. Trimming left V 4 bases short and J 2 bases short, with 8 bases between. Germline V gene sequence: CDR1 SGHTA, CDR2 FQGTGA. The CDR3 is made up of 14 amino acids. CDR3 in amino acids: CASSSQINTGELFF. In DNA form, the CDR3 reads TGTGCCAGCAGCTCCCAGATTAACACCGGGGAGCTGTTTTTT.

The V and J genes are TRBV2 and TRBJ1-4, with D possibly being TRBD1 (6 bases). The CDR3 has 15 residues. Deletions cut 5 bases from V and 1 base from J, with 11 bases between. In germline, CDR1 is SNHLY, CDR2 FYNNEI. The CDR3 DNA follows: TGTGCCAGCAGTATTACAGGGTTAACTAATGAAAAACTGTTTTTT. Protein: CASSITGLTNEKLFF.

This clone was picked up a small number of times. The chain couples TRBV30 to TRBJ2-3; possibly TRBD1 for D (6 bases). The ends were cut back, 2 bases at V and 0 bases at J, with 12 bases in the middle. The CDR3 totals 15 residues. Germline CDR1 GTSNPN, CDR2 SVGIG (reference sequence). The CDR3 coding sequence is TGTGCCTGGAGTCCTAGGGACACTAGCACAGATACGCAGTATTTT. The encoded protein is CAWSPRDTSTDTQYF.

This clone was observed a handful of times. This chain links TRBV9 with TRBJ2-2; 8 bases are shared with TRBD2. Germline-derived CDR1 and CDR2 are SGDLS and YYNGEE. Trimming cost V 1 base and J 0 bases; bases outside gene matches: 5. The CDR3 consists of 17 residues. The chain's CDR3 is CASSVNKRGTNTGELFF. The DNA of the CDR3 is TGTGCCAGCAGCGTAAATAAGCGGGGGACGAACACCGGGGAGCTGTTTTTT.

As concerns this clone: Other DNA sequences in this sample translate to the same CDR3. CDR3 DNA: TGTGCCAGCAGCTTGGGACAGGGCAGAGCGAACACTGAAGCTTTCTTT. Protein product: CASSLGQGRANTEAFF. The chain employs TRBV5-8 and TRBJ1-1, with 7 bases that match TRBD1. Looked up from germline, CDR1 is SGHTS and CDR2 is YDEGEE. The length of the CDR3 is 16 residues. V dropped 0 bases and J dropped 1; count of bases not matched to a gene: 6.

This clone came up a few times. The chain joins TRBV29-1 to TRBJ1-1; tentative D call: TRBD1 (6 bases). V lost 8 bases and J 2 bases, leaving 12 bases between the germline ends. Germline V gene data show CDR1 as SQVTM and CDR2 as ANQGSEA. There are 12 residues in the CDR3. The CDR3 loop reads CSLGHPNTEAFF. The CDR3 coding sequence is TGCAGCCTGGGACACCCTAACACTGAAGCTTTCTTT.

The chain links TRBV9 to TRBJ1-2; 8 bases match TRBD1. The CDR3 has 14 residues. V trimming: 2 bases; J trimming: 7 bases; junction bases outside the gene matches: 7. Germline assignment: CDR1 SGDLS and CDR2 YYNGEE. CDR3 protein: CASSVGQGARGYTF. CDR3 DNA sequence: TGTGCCAGCAGCGTTGGGCAGGGGGCGCGTGGCTACACCTTC.

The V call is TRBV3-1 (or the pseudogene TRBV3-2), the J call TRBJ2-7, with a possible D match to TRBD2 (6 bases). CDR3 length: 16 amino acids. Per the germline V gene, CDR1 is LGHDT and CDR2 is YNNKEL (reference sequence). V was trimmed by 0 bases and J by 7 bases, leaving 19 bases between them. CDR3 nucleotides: TGTGCCAGCAGCCAAGATCAGGGACTCAGCCCGGGGGAGCAGTACTTC. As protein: CASSQDQGLSPGEQYF.

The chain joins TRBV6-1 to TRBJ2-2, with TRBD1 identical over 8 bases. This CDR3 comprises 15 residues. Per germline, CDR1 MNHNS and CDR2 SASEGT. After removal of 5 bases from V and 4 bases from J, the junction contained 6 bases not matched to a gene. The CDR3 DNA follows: TGTGCCAGCAGTTGGCAGGGGGCGGGCACCGGGGAGCTGTTTTTT. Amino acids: CASSWQGAGTGELFF.

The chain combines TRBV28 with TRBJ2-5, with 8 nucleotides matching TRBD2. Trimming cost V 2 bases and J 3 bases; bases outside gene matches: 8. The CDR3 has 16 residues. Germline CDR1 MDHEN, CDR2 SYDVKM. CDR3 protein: CASSLPTSGVEETQYF. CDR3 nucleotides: TGTGCCAGCAGTTTACCCACTAGCGGCGTTGAAGAGACCCAGTACTTC.

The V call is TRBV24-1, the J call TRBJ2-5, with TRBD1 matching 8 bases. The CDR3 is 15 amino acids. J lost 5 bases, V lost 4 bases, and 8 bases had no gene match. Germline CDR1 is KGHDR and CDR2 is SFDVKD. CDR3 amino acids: CATSDPQGAGETQYF. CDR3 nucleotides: TGTGCCACCAGTGACCCTCAGGGGGCGGGGGAGACCCAGTACTTC.

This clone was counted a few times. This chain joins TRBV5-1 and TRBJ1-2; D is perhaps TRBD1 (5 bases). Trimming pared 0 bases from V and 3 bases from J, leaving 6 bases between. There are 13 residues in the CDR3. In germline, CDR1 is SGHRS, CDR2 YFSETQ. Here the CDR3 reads CASSLEGDYGYTF. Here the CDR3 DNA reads TGCGCCAGCAGCTTGGAAGGGGACTATGGCTACACCTTC.

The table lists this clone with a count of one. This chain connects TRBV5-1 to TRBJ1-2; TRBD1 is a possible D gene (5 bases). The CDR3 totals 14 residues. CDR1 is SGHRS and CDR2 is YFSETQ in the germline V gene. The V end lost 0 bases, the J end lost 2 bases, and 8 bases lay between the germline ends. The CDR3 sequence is CASSLESGNYGYTF. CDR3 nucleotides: TGCGCCAGCAGCTTGGAGTCAGGGAACTATGGCTACACCTTC.